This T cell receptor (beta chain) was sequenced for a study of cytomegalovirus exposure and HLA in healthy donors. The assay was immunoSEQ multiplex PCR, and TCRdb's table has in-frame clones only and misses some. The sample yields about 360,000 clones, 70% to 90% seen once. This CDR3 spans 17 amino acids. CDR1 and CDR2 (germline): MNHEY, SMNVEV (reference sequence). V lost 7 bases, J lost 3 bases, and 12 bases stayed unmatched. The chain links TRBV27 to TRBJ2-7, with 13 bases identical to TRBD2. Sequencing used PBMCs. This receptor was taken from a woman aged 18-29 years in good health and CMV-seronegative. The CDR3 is CASTPLRTSGSFYEQYF. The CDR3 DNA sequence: TGTGCCAGCACCCCCCTAAGGACTAGCGGGAGTTTCTACGAGCAGTACTTC.